Shown below are 2 T cell receptor beta chains from a single sample sequenced in a study of T cells expressing NK-cell markers. No DNA is given; TCRdb re-called the 5' RACE reads and lists each CDR3 protein once. With 5,500 to 8,000 distinct CDR3 sequences in the sample, the ten largest clones hold approximately 62%. Specimen: blood T cells: a sorted CD56 or NKG2C T cell subset, CD4+ or CD8+ T cells, or bulk PBMC T cells (not recorded which). The receptors were gathered from a man aged 18-70 years in good health.

The chain couples TRBV20-1 to TRBJ1-1. The germline CDR1 and CDR2 sequences are DFQATT and SNEGSKA (reference sequence). This CDR3 is 13 amino acids long. CDR3 protein: CSARNLEGTEAFF.

The chain couples TRBV12-3 or TRBV12-4 to TRBJ1-1; with no DNA, the TCRdb D assignment of TRBD1 cannot be verified. CDR3 length: 13 amino acids. The chain's CDR3 is CASSSQGYTEAFF.